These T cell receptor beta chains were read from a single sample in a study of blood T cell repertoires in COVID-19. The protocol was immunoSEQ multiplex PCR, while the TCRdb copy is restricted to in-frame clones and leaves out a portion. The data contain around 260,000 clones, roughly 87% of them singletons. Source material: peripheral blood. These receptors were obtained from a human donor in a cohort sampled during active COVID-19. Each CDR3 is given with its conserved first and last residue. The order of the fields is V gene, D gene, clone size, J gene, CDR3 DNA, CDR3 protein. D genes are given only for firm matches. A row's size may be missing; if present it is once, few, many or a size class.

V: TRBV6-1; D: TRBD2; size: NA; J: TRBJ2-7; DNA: TGTGCCAGCAGTGAAGGAAGACTAGCGGGAGGTCCCTACGAGCAGTACTTC; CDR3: CASSEGRLAGGPYEQYF
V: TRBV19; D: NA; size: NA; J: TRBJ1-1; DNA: TGTGCCAGTAGTATAGTGCGGGAGGTCACTGAAGCTTTCTTT; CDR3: CASSIVREVTEAFF
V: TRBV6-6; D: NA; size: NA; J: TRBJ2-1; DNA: TGTGCCAGCAGTTACGAGTTGAGCTCCTACAATGAGCAGTTCTTC; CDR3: CASSYELSSYNEQFF
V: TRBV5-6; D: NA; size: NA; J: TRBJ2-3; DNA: TGTGCCAGCAGCTTGCGGGGGACAGATACGCAGTATTTT; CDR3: CASSLRGTDTQYF
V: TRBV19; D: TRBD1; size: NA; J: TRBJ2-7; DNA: TGTGCCAGTAGTCCTAGGGGGACAGGGGGCTCCTACGAGCAGTACTTC; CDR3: CASSPRGTGGSYEQYF
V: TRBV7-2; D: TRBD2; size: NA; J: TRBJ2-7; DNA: TGTGCCAGCAGCTTCCGCCTAGGGGCTAGCGGCGACTACGAGCAGTACTTC; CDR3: CASSFRLGASGDYEQYF
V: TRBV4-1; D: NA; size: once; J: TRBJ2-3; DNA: TGCGCCAGCAGCTTCGGGGAGCGGAGCACAGATACGCAGTATTTT; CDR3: CASSFGERSTDTQYF
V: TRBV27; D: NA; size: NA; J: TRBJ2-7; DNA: TGTGCCAGCAGTTTAGCCAGGGGTTCGAGTCGGTATAAGCAGTACTTC; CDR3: CASSLARGSSRYKQYF
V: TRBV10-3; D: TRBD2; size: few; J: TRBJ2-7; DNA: TGTGCCATCAGTAGGGAGGGGTACGAGCAGTACTTC; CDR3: CAISREGYEQYF
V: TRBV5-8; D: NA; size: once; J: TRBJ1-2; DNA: TGTGCCAGCAGCTTGACTTACAGGGATGGCTACACCTTC; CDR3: CASSLTYRDGYTF
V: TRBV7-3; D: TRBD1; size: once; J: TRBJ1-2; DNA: TGTGCCAGCAGCTTAGACAGGGCGGGAGGCTACACCTTC; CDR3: CASSLDRAGGYTF
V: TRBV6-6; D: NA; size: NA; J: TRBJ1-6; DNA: TGTGCCAGCAGTTACAGGGAGTTTAATTCACCCCTCCACTTT; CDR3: CASSYREFNSPLHF
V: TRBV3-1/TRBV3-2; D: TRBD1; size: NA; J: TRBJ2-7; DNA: TGTGCCAGCAGCGGGGACAGGGGTGGGTACGAGCAGTACTTC; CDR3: CASSGDRGGYEQYF
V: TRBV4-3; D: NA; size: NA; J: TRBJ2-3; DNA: TGCGCCAGCAGCCAAGATGAGAGTATCACAGATACGCAGTATTTT; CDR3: CASSQDESITDTQYF
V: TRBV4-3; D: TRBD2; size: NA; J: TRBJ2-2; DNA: TGCGCCAGCAGCCGGGGGACTAGCGGGAAGAACACCGGGGAGCTGTTTTTT; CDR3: CASSRGTSGKNTGELFF
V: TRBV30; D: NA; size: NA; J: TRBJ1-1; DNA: TGTGCCTGGACGCGGGCAATGAACACTGAAGCTTTCTTT; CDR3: CAWTRAMNTEAFF
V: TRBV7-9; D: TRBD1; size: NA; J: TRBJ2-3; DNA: TGTGCCAGCAGCTTACGATTCCGTGGACAGGGGGTAGGAGATACGCAGTATTTT; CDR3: CASSLRFRGQGVGDTQYF
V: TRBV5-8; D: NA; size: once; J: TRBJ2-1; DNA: TGTGCCAGCAGCAGGCGGTTCCGGGCCTACAATGAGCAGTTCTTC; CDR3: CASSRRFRAYNEQFF
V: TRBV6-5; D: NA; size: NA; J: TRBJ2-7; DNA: TGTGCCAGCAGTTACTCGGAGGGACTGTCCGAGCAGTACTTC; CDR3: CASSYSEGLSEQYF
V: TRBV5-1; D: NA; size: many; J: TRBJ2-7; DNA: TGCGCCAGCAGTTTCGACAGATCCTACGAGCAGTACTTC; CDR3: CASSFDRSYEQYF
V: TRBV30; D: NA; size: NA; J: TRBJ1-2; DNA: TGTGCCTGGGGACAGAACTATGGCTACACCTTC; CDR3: CAWGQNYGYTF
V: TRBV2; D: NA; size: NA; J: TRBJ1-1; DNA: TGTGCCACCAGCACACCGGAGTTTAATAAGAACACTGAAGCTTTCTTT; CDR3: CATSTPEFNKNTEAFF
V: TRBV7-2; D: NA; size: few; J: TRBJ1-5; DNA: TGTGCCAGCAGCTTAGCGGTGACACAAAATCAGCCCCAGCATTTT; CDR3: CASSLAVTQNQPQHF
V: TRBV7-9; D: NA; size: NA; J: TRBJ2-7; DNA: TGTGCCAGCAGCTCATTCTACGAGCAGTACTTC; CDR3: CASSSFYEQYF
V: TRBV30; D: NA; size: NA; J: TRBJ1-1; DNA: TGTGCCTGGAGCCGCAGGAACACTGAAGCTTTCTTT; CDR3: CAWSRRNTEAFF
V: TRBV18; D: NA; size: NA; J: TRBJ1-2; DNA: TGTGCCAGCTCACCAAGTGGACATGACTATGGCTACACCTTC; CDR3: CASSPSGHDYGYTF
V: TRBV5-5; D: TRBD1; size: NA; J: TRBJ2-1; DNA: TGTGCCAGCAGCGTGGGACAGGGGGGATACAATGAGCAGTTCTTC; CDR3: CASSVGQGGYNEQFF
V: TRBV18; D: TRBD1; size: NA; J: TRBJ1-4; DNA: TGTGCCAGCTCGAACATCGCGCAGGGGGTTGCAACTAATGAAAAACTGTTTTTT; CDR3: CASSNIAQGVATNEKLFF
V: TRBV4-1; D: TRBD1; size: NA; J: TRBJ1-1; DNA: TGCGCCAGCAGCCCCGACAGGGTGAACACTGAAGCTTTCTTT; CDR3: CASSPDRVNTEAFF
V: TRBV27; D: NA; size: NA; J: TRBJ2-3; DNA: TGTGCCAGCAGTTTCGCAGGGGTAAAAGATACGCAGTATTTT; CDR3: CASSFAGVKDTQYF
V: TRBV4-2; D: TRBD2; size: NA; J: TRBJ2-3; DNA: TGTGCCAGCAGCGCGACTAGCGGGGGGGCCGGAGATACGCAGTATTTT; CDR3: CASSATSGGAGDTQYF
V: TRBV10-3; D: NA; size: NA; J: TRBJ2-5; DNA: TGTGCCATCAGTTCGTACCAAGAGACCCAGTACTTC; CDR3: CAISSYQETQYF
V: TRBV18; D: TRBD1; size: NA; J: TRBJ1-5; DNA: TGTGCCAGCTCGCCCGGACAGGGGAGGAATCAGCCCCAGCATTTT; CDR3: CASSPGQGRNQPQHF
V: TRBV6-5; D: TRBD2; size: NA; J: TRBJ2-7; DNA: TGTGCCAGCAGACCGGGACTAGCGAACCACGAGCAGTACTTC; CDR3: CASRPGLANHEQYF
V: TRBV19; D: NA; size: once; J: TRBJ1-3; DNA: TGTGCCAGTATCGTCCGGAGCTCTGGAAACACCATATATTTT; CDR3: CASIVRSSGNTIYF
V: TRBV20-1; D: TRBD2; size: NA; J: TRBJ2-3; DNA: TGCAGTGCTAGTAGCCGTAGCGGGGCTAGCACAGATACGCAGTATTTT; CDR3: CSASSRSGASTDTQYF
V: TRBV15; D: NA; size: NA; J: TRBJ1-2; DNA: TGTGCCACCAGCAGAGACAGGGTGTCTAACTATGGCTACACCTTC; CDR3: CATSRDRVSNYGYTF
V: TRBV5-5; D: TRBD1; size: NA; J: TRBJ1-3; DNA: TGTGCCAGCAGCTTGAGACAGGGGGCTACCCACACCATATATTTT; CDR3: CASSLRQGATHTIYF
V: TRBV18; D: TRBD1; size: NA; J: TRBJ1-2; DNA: TGTGCCAGCTCACGAACCCGGGACAGTACTAACTATGGCTACACCTTC; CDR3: CASSRTRDSTNYGYTF
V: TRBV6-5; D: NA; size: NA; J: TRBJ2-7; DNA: TGTGCCAGCACAGAGACAGGCACCTACGAGCAGTACTTC; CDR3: CASTETGTYEQYF
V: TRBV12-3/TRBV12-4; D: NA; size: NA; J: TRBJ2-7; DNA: TGTGCCAGCAGTTCCCAAACCTACGAGCAGTACTTC; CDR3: CASSSQTYEQYF
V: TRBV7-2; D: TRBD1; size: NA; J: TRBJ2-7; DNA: TGTGCCAGCAGCTTAGAGTCAGGACAGGTTTCCTACGAGCAGTACTTC; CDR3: CASSLESGQVSYEQYF
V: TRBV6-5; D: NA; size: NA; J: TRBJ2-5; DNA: TGTGCCAGCAGTTACGGACAGTCCCAAGAGACCCAGTACTTC; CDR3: CASSYGQSQETQYF
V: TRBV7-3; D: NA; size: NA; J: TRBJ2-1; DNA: TGTGCCAGCAGCCCAGGACAGACGTACAATGAGCAGTTCTTC; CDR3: CASSPGQTYNEQFF
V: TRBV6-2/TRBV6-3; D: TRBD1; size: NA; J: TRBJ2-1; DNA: TGTGCCAGCAGTTCCCAGGGGGATGAGCAGTTCTTC; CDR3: CASSSQGDEQFF
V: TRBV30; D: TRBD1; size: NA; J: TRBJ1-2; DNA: TGTGCCTGGATCCGTCCTCTCCGGGGACAGGGGCAACCAGCTAACTATGGCTACACCTTC; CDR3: CAWIRPLRGQGQPANYGYTF
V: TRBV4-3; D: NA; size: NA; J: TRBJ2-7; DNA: TGCGCCAGCAGCCAAGAAGGGGGAAGGTACGAGCAGTACTTC; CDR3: CASSQEGGRYEQYF
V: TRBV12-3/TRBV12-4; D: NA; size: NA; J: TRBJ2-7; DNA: TGTGCCAGCAGCCAGACTACTCCCTACGAGCAGTACTTC; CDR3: CASSQTTPYEQYF
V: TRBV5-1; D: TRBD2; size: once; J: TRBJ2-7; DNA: TGCGCCAGCAGCTTCGGGACTAGCGGAAGCTCCTACGAGCAGTACTTC; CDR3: CASSFGTSGSSYEQYF
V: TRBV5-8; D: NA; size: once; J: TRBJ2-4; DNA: TGTGCCAGCAGCTTCGGACATGGGGGGACAGCCAAAAACATTCAGTACTTC; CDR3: CASSFGHGGTAKNIQYF
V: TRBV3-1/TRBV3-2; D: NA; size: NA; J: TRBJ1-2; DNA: TGTGCCAGCAGCCAAGCCAATTATGGCTACACCTTC; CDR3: CASSQANYGYTF
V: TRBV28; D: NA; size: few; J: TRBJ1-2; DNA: TGTGCCAGCAGTTACTCTACAGGGACATACTTC; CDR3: CASSYSTGTYF
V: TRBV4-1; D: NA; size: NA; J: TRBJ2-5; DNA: TGCGCCAGCAGCCAAGAGAGGGTAGCGGCCATCCAAGAGACCCAGTACTTC; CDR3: CASSQERVAAIQETQYF
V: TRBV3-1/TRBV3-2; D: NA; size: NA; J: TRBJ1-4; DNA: TGTGCCAGCAGCCTCCGCTCGGGGAAGTACGGAAAACTGTTTTTT; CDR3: CASSLRSGKYGKLFF
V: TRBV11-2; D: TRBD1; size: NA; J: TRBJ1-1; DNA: TGTGCCAGCAGCTTCGACAGGGAGATCACTGAAGCTTTCTTT; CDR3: CASSFDREITEAFF
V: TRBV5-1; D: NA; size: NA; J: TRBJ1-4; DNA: TGCGCCAGCAGCTTAACAGGGAAATTGGCTAATGAAAAACTGTTTTTT; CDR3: CASSLTGKLANEKLFF
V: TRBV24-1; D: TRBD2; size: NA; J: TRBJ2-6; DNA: TGTGCCACCAGTGTCGCGGGGGTCGGTCTTCCAGGGGCCAACGTCCTGACTTTC; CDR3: CATSVAGVGLPGANVLTF
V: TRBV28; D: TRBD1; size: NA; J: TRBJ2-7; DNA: TGTGCCAGCAGCACAGGGGGTACTTCCTACGAGCAGTACTTC; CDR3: CASSTGGTSYEQYF